A single sample gave rise to the 32 T cell receptor beta chains below, sequenced in a study of glioma-infiltrating T cells after dendritic cell vaccination. The data were produced by immunoSEQ multiplex PCR, yet TCRdb's version contains in-frame clones alone and is incomplete. The profile shows roughly 83,000 clones, 85% to 90% of them singletons. The input for sequencing was blood, taken before dendritic cell vaccination. Receptor source: a human donor with glioblastoma.

The V and J genes are TRBV6-5 and TRBJ1-2; 9 bases match TRBD1. Trimming took 0 bases from V and 7 from J; bases not matched to a gene: 9. The CDR3 loop spans 16 amino acids. Germline-derived CDR1 and CDR2 are MNHEY and SVGAGI. The CDR3 protein is CASSYSKYRGPGGYTF. The CDR3 coding sequence is TGTGCCAGCAGTTACTCAAAGTACAGGGGGCCGGGTGGCTACACCTTC.

This chain connects TRBV15 to TRBJ2-1, with 7 bases fitting TRBD1. This CDR3 is 16 amino acids long. V dropped 1 base and J dropped 9; count of bases not matched to a gene: 12. The V gene's germline CDR1 is LNHNV and CDR2 YYDKDF (reference sequence). Here the CDR3 DNA reads TGTGCCACCAGCAGAGCCGACAGGGTCCCAATGGTTGAGCAGTTCTTC. It translates to CATSRADRVPMVEQFF.

The chain links TRBV15 to TRBJ2-2; D call uncertain. The germline gives CDR1 LNHNV, CDR2 YYDKDF (reference sequence). CDR3 size: 14 residues. V was pared by 0 bases and J by 2 bases, with 4 bases between. Here the CDR3 reads CATSRESNTGELFF. The DNA of the CDR3 is TGTGCCACCAGCAGAGAGTCAAACACCGGGGAGCTGTTTTTT.

The chain is built from TRBV9 and TRBJ2-7; 9 bases agree with TRBD2. CDR3 length: 15 amino acids. The V gene end was trimmed by 0 bases and the J gene end by 2 bases; junction bases not matched to a gene: 3. In germline, CDR1 is SGDLS, CDR2 YYNGEE. Here the CDR3 reads CASSVEVAGAYEQYF. The DNA for the CDR3 is TGTGCCAGCAGCGTAGAAGTAGCGGGGGCCTACGAGCAGTACTTC.

V is TRBV7-3 and J is TRBJ2-5, with 8 bases aligning to TRBD1. The J call is uncertain, as TRBJ2-7 better fits the DNA end. The V gene's germline CDR1 is SGHTA and CDR2 FQGTGA. The CDR3 is made up of 14 amino acids. The CDR3 is CASSPGQGAYEQYF. In DNA, the CDR3 is TGTGCCAGCAGCCCAGGACAGGGTGCGTACGAGCAGTACTTC.

V usage is TRBV28 and J usage is TRBJ2-4; 11 bases line up with TRBD1. Trimming at V came to 6 bases and at J to 7 bases, leaving 2 bases not matched to a gene. The CDR3 is 13 residues long. From germline, CDR1 is MDHEN and CDR2 SYDVKM. The CDR3 sequence: CASRGQGANIQYF. The CDR3, as DNA: TGTGCCAGCAGAGGACAGGGGGCTAACATTCAGTACTTC.

The chain has TRBV2 and TRBJ1-3; no firm D call. Trimming pared 3 bases from V and 0 bases from J, leaving 6 bases between. This CDR3 region has 14 residues. Looked up from germline, CDR1 is SNHLY and CDR2 is FYNNEI. This CDR3 reads CASSDSFSGNTIYF. DNA of the CDR3: TGTGCCAGCAGTGACAGTTTCTCTGGAAACACCATATATTTT.

V usage is TRBV5-4 and J usage is TRBJ2-3; 13 nucleotides align to TRBD2. The ends lost 3 bases at V and 0 bases at J; junction bases unmatched: 4. Germline V lookup: CDR1 SGHNT, CDR2 YYREEE (reference sequence). The CDR3 contains 17 residues. CDR3 DNA sequence: TGTGCCAGCAGCTCCGGGACTAGCGGGACTAGCACAGATACGCAGTATTTT. Its protein product is CASSSGTSGTSTDTQYF.

This clone was observed a single time. The chain has TRBV5-6 and TRBJ2-3; 7 bases are a match to TRBD2. The ends lost 2 bases at V and 2 bases at J; junction bases unmatched: 5. Germline assignment: CDR1 SGHDT and CDR2 YYEEEE. The CDR3 loop spans 15 amino acids. CDR3 coding DNA: TGTGCCAGCAGCTTATGGGGGGGAAACACAGATACGCAGTATTTT. The encoded protein is CASSLWGGNTDTQYF.

The chain is built from TRBV6-4 and TRBJ2-3; 8 nucleotides match TRBD2. The CDR3 covers 14 residues. After removal of 3 bases from V and 1 base from J, the junction contained 0 bases not matched to a gene. From germline, CDR1 is MRHNA and CDR2 SNTAGT. Here the CDR3 reads CASSEAGGTDTQYF. For the CDR3, the DNA is TGTGCCAGCAGTGAAGCGGGAGGCACAGATACGCAGTATTTT.

The V and J genes are TRBV5-6 and TRBJ2-1, with D possibly being TRBD2 (5 bases). The CDR3 is 12 residues long. Germline values: CDR1 SGHDT, CDR2 YYEEEE. V was clipped by 0 bases and J by 7 bases, with 5 bases between them. The CDR3 nucleotides read TGTGCCAGCAGCTTGGGAGGGAATGAGCAGTTCTTC. Amino acids: CASSLGGNEQFF. The whole variable domain, filled in from reference TRBV5-6 and TRBJ2-1, reads DAGVTQSPTHLIKTRGQQVTLRCSPKSGHDTVSWYQQALGQGPQFIFQYYEEEERQRGNFPDRFSGHQFPNYSSELNVNALLLGDSALYLCASSLGGNEQFFGPGTRLTVL.

The genes are TRBV5-6 and TRBJ2-4; 12 positions agree with TRBD2. J lost 0 bases, V lost 0 bases, and 4 bases had no gene match. This CDR3 contains 18 residues. Germline V gives CDR1 SGHDT, CDR2 YYEEEE. CDR3 loop: CASSLALAGGLAKNIQYF. The CDR3, as DNA: TGTGCCAGCAGCTTGGCCCTAGCGGGGGGGCTAGCCAAAAACATTCAGTACTTC.

This clone appeared a single time. This sequence joins TRBV5-6 and TRBJ2-3, with 9 bases that match TRBD1. V shed 3 bases, J shed 3 bases, and the junction held 8 bases outside the gene matches. The CDR3 extends over 16 amino acids. Germline CDR1 reads SGHDT; CDR2 reads YYEEEE. The chain's CDR3 is CASSWPGQGWTDTQYF. In DNA, the CDR3 is TGTGCCAGCAGCTGGCCGGGACAGGGATGGACAGATACGCAGTATTTT.

The chain links TRBV2 to TRBJ2-7; 7 bases are a match to TRBD1. CDR1 is SNHLY, CDR2 FYNNEI, per germline. With 6 bases clipped from V and 2 bases from J, the junction kept 4 bases outside the gene matches. The length of the CDR3 is 13 residues. The CDR3 reads CASRADRTYEQYF. The CDR3 DNA follows: TGTGCCAGCAGGGCGGACAGGACCTACGAGCAGTACTTC.

The rearrangement uses TRBV28 and TRBJ2-7; 11 nucleotides align to TRBD2. Germline values: CDR1 MDHEN, CDR2 SYDVKM. The CDR3 is 16 amino acids. V was pared by 7 bases and J by 5 bases, with 13 bases of the junction left unmatched. The CDR3 protein is CASTIPGLAETHEQYF. CDR3 DNA sequence: TGTGCCAGCACCATACCGGGACTAGCGGAAACCCACGAGCAGTACTTC. The variable domain in full, with the rest retrieved from reference TRBV28 and TRBJ2-7, is DVKVTQSSRYLVKRTGEKVFLECVQDMDHENMFWYRQDPGLGLRLIYFSYDVKMKEKGDIPEGYSVSREKKERFSLILESASTNQTSMYLCASTIPGLAETHEQYFGPGTRLTVT.

This chain links TRBV6-5 with TRBJ1-5; maybe TRBD1 (6 bases). The CDR3 is 14 amino acids. Germline V gene lookup returns CDR1 MNHEY and CDR2 SVGAGI. Trimming took 7 bases from V and 4 from J, leaving 14 bases between them. CDR3 amino acids: CASKPGGVNQPQHF. In DNA, the CDR3 is TGTGCCAGCAAACCGGGGGGCGTTAATCAGCCCCAGCATTTT.

The genes are TRBV5-1 and TRBJ1-1, with TRBD1 identical over 7 bases. Germline lookup yields CDR1 SGHRS and CDR2 YFSETQ. This CDR3 comprises 13 residues. The junction had 1 base not matched to a gene; V was cut back by 2 bases and J by 3 bases. The chain's CDR3 is CASSLTGDTEAFF. CDR3 DNA: TGCGCCAGCAGCTTAACAGGGGACACTGAAGCTTTCTTT. Drawing the rest from reference TRBV5-1 and TRBJ1-1, the complete variable domain is KAGVTQTPRYLIKTRGQQVTLSCSPISGHRSVSWYQQTPGQGLQFLFEYFSETQRNKGNFPGRFSGRQFSNSRSEMNVSTLELGDSALYLCASSLTGDTEAFFGQGTRLTVV.

The rearrangement uses TRBV4-1 and TRBJ1-2; 9 bases are shared with TRBD1. The V segment lost 4 bases and the J segment 8 bases; nucleotides outside the gene matches: 8. There are 14 residues in the CDR3. The V gene's germline CDR1 is MGHRA and CDR2 YSYEKL. The CDR3 reads CASSLGTGTLGYTF. CDR3 bases: TGCGCCAGCAGCCTCGGGACAGGGACTTTGGGCTACACCTTC.

This sequence joins TRBV9 and TRBJ2-5; 8 bases are shared with TRBD2. With V trimmed by 3 bases and J by 5 bases, 15 bases remained unmatched. In germline, CDR1 is SGDLS, CDR2 YYNGEE. The CDR3 loop spans 17 amino acids. The CDR3 region has the DNA TGTGCCAGCAGCGCGGCTCCCCTAGCGGGTGGCGTGGAGACCCAGTACTTC. The encoded protein is CASSAAPLAGGVETQYF.

This sequence joins TRBV6-5 and TRBJ2-5, with 11 bases that match TRBD1. V dropped 2 bases and J dropped 5; count of bases not matched to a gene: 4. CDR1 and CDR2 from the germline V gene are MNHEY and SVGAGI. The CDR3 consists of 15 residues. The CDR3 reads CASSYRTGGRETQYF. The DNA of the CDR3 is TGTGCCAGCAGTTACCGGACAGGGGGCCGGGAGACCCAGTACTTC.

The genes are TRBV2 and TRBJ1-3, with D maybe TRBD1 (5 bases). The CDR3 is 16 amino acids. Germline assignment: CDR1 SNHLY and CDR2 FYNNEI. The germline V and J ends were trimmed by 1 base and 0 bases, with 10 bases remaining between them. As DNA, the CDR3 is TGTGCCAGCAGTGAAGGAGACAGCCTCTCTGGAAACACCATATATTTT. It specifies CASSEGDSLSGNTIYF.

The chain carries TRBV9 and TRBJ1-4; TRBD1 matches 9 bases. This CDR3 has 14 amino acids. Germline CDR1 reads SGDLS; CDR2 reads YYNGEE. After removal of 3 bases from V and 6 bases from J, the junction contained 3 bases not matched to a gene. The CDR3, as DNA: TGTGCCAGCAGCGGCCGGGACAGGGATGAAAAACTGTTTTTT. Translation gives CASSGRDRDEKLFF. The complete variable domain, with remaining parts taken from reference TRBV9 and TRBJ1-4, reads DSGVTQTPKHLITATGQRVTLRCSPRSGDLSVYWYQQSLDQGLQFLIQYYNGEERAKGNILERFSAQQFPDLHSELNLSSLELGDSALYFCASSGRDRDEKLFFGSGTQLSVL.

This clone has only one observation. The CDR3 reads CAIGGVARWQFF. The CDR3 coding sequence is TGTGCCATTGGGGGGGTAGCGCGTTGGCAGTTCTTC. The rearrangement joins TRBV2 to TRBJ2-1; 7 bases map to TRBD2. CDR3 length: 12 residues. V lost 10 bases, J lost 12 bases, and 12 bases stayed unmatched. From germline, CDR1 is SNHLY and CDR2 FYNNEI.

This chain links TRBV5-1 with TRBJ2-7; maybe TRBD1 (5 bases). V lost 0 bases and J 3 bases, leaving 7 bases between the germline ends. Germline lookup yields CDR1 SGHRS and CDR2 YFSETQ. CDR3 size: 13 residues. The CDR3 sequence: CASSLGTGYEQYF. DNA for the CDR3: TGCGCCAGCAGCTTGGGTACAGGCTACGAGCAGTACTTC.

This clone was recorded once. V and J are TRBV6-5 and TRBJ1-2, with 7 bases fitting TRBD1. Per the germline V gene, CDR1 is MNHEY and CDR2 is SVGAGI. This CDR3 has 13 residues. The V gene end was trimmed by 6 bases and the J gene end by 8 bases; junction bases not matched to a gene: 9. The CDR3: CASRSTGVGGYTF. The CDR3 coding sequence is TGTGCCAGCAGGAGTACAGGGGTAGGGGGCTACACCTTC.

This clone was counted once. This chain uses TRBV18 with TRBJ1-1; D may be TRBD1 (6 bases). CDR3 length: 15 residues. The germline V gene has CDR1 KGHSH and CDR2 LQKENI. The ends were cut back, 3 bases at V and 0 bases at J, with 11 bases in the middle. The CDR3 coding sequence is TGTGCCAGCTCACCGGACAGCCTCATGAACACTGAAGCTTTCTTT. This encodes CASSPDSLMNTEAFF.

V is TRBV29-1 and J is TRBJ1-2; D gene uncertain. The germline CDR1 and CDR2 sequences are SQVTM and ANQGSEA. V was trimmed by 5 bases and J by 4 bases, leaving 11 bases between them. The CDR3 length is 12 residues. The CDR3 is CSVRGTSYGYTF. CDR3 nucleotide sequence: TGCAGCGTTCGTGGCACCTCCTATGGCTACACCTTC. Full variable domain (remainder filled in from reference TRBV29-1 and TRBJ1-2): SAVISQKPSRDICQRGTSLTIQCQVDSQVTMMFWYRQQPGQSLTLIATANQGSEATYESGFVIDKFPISRPNLTFSTLTVSNMSPEDSSIYLCSVRGTSYGYTFGSGTRLTVV.

The chain links TRBV29-1 to TRBJ2-1, with TRBD2 identical over 8 bases. Germline CDR1 SQVTM, CDR2 ANQGSEA. J lost 0 bases, V lost 6 bases, and 10 bases had no gene match. The CDR3 runs 16 residues. The CDR3 sequence is CSVRTSSMSSYNEQFF. The CDR3 DNA sequence: TGCAGCGTCAGGACTAGCAGCATGAGCTCCTACAATGAGCAGTTCTTC.

The genes are TRBV6-4 and TRBJ2-1; 11 nucleotides agree with TRBD1. V shed 2 bases, J shed 7 bases, and the junction held 10 bases outside the gene matches. There are 17 residues in the CDR3. CDR1 is MRHNA, CDR2 SNTAGT, per germline. CDR3 nucleotides: TGTGCCAGCAGTGACACCAAGGGACAGGGGGGTTCTAATGAGCAGTTCTTC. It translates to CASSDTKGQGGSNEQFF.

The rearrangement joins TRBV15 to TRBJ2-1, with TRBD2 matching 11 bases. Germline V CDR1 and CDR2: LNHNV, YYDKDF (reference sequence). Trimming removed 1 base from V and 7 bases from J; junction bases left unmatched: 6. CDR3 length: 16 residues. The CDR3 loop reads CATSRGGTSGRNEQFF. The CDR3 DNA reads TGTGCCACCAGCAGAGGTGGGACTAGCGGTAGGAATGAGCAGTTCTTC.

The V gene is TRBV2, the J gene TRBJ1-5; 10 bases are shared with TRBD1. J was trimmed by 0 bases and V by 5 bases; bases with no gene match: 4. Germline V gene sequence: CDR1 SNHLY, CDR2 FYNNEI. The CDR3 length is 16 residues. The CDR3 spells CASSWDRGYSNQPQHF. The DNA of the CDR3 is TGTGCCAGCAGTTGGGACAGGGGTTATAGCAATCAGCCCCAGCATTTT.

J is TRBJ2-1 and V is TRBV5-6; 10 bases map to TRBD1. This CDR3 region has 16 residues. The J segment lost 8 bases and the V segment lost 2 bases, leaving 10 bases of the junction unmatched. CDR1 is SGHDT and CDR2 is YYEEEE in the germline V gene. The CDR3 region is CASSLPSGTGVHEQFF. In DNA, the CDR3 is TGTGCCAGCAGCTTACCCTCCGGGACAGGGGTTCATGAGCAGTTCTTC.